A selection of T cell receptor beta chains follows, all from one sample in a study of blood T cell repertoires in COVID-19. TCRdb's table, derived via immunoSEQ multiplex PCR, lists solely in-frame clones and lacks some. The sample contains some 260,000 clones, roughly 90% of which appear only once. The specimen sequenced was PBMCs or T cells enriched from blood (not recorded which). Receptor source: a woman aged 25 to 39 with acute COVID-19. Both conserved end residues are part of each CDR3. D genes are given only for firm matches. For some rows the clone size is stated as once, few or many, or as a class when expanded; others skip it.

v_call: TRBV7-9; j_call: TRBJ1-1; clone_size: .; d_call: .; cdr3_aa: CASSLDGEAEAFF; cdr3_nt: TGTGCCAGCAGCTTAGACGGTGAGGCTGAAGCTTTCTTT
v_call: TRBV28; j_call: TRBJ2-5; clone_size: .; d_call: TRBD2; cdr3_aa: CATTTGLAGGIQETQYF; cdr3_nt: TGTGCCACCACCACGGGGCTAGCGGGGGGCATCCAAGAGACCCAGTACTTC
v_call: TRBV5-1; j_call: TRBJ2-2; clone_size: .; d_call: TRBD1; cdr3_aa: CASSPDRALTGELFF; cdr3_nt: TGCGCCAGCAGCCCGGACAGGGCCCTCACCGGGGAGCTGTTTTTT
v_call: TRBV5-4; j_call: TRBJ2-5; clone_size: .; d_call: TRBD2; cdr3_aa: CASSRLGGGYRMETQYF; cdr3_nt: TGTGCCAGCAGCCGACTGGGGGGGGGTTATAGGATGGAGACCCAGTACTTC
v_call: TRBV6-5; j_call: TRBJ2-3; clone_size: .; d_call: TRBD2; cdr3_aa: CASFRTSIADTQYF; cdr3_nt: TGTGCCAGCTTCCGGACTAGTATAGCCGATACGCAGTATTTT
v_call: TRBV6-5; j_call: TRBJ2-7; clone_size: .; d_call: .; cdr3_aa: CASKETDSSYEQYF; cdr3_nt: TGTGCCAGCAAAGAGACAGACAGCTCCTACGAGCAGTACTTC
v_call: TRBV5-5; j_call: TRBJ1-2; clone_size: .; d_call: .; cdr3_aa: CASSLEAGVYGYTF; cdr3_nt: TGTGCCAGCAGCTTGGAGGCAGGGGTCTATGGCTACACCTTC
v_call: TRBV15; j_call: TRBJ2-7; clone_size: once; d_call: TRBD1; cdr3_aa: CATEGQGNKYEQYF; cdr3_nt: TGTGCCACCGAGGGACAGGGTAATAAGTACGAGCAGTACTTC
v_call: TRBV27; j_call: TRBJ1-5; clone_size: .; d_call: TRBD1; cdr3_aa: CASSSGTGIWPQHF; cdr3_nt: TGTGCCAGCAGCAGCGGGACAGGGATTTGGCCCCAGCATTTT
v_call: TRBV7-9; j_call: TRBJ2-4; clone_size: .; d_call: TRBD2; cdr3_aa: CASGLQRDGENIQYF; cdr3_nt: TGTGCCAGCGGCCTCCAGCGGGACGGAGAAAACATTCAGTACTTC
v_call: TRBV29-1; j_call: TRBJ1-2; clone_size: .; d_call: TRBD1; cdr3_aa: CSVSSPGQGYTF; cdr3_nt: TGCAGCGTTTCTTCCCCGGGACAGGGCTACACCTTC
v_call: TRBV29-1; j_call: TRBJ2-7; clone_size: .; d_call: .; cdr3_aa: CSVTLRGPYEQYF; cdr3_nt: TGCAGCGTTACGCTCAGGGGTCCCTACGAGCAGTACTTC
v_call: TRBV24-1; j_call: TRBJ1-2; clone_size: .; d_call: .; cdr3_aa: CASSRDLNYGYTF; cdr3_nt: TGTGCCTCCTCCCGGGATTTGAACTATGGCTACACCTTC
v_call: TRBV7-2; j_call: TRBJ1-5; clone_size: .; d_call: .; cdr3_aa: CASSLPQSVHQPQHF; cdr3_nt: TGTGCCAGCAGTCTTCCGCAATCAGTTCATCAGCCCCAGCATTTT
v_call: TRBV7-3; j_call: TRBJ2-5; clone_size: .; d_call: TRBD2; cdr3_aa: CASSLGLAGGSQETQYF; cdr3_nt: TGTGCCAGCAGCTTAGGCCTAGCGGGGGGCTCTCAAGAGACCCAGTACTTC
v_call: TRBV7-6; j_call: TRBJ2-6; clone_size: .; d_call: TRBD2; cdr3_aa: CASSLARGGPGANVLTF; cdr3_nt: TGTGCCAGCAGCTTAGCCCGGGGAGGGCCTGGGGCCAACGTCCTGACTTTC
v_call: TRBV27; j_call: TRBJ2-7; clone_size: .; d_call: .; cdr3_aa: CASSFADTAYEQYF; cdr3_nt: TGTGCCAGCAGTTTCGCGGACACAGCCTACGAGCAGTACTTC
v_call: TRBV5-6; j_call: TRBJ2-2; clone_size: .; d_call: TRBD2; cdr3_aa: CASSLSGREGTGELFF; cdr3_nt: TGTGCCAGCAGCCTTAGCGGGAGAGAGGGGACCGGGGAGCTGTTTTTT
v_call: TRBV5-6; j_call: TRBJ2-7; clone_size: .; d_call: TRBD2; cdr3_aa: CASSRLAGGTYEQYF; cdr3_nt: TGTGCCAGCAGCCGACTAGCGGGGGGAACCTACGAGCAGTACTTC
v_call: TRBV29-1; j_call: TRBJ2-1; clone_size: .; d_call: TRBD1; cdr3_aa: CSERTGVREQFF; cdr3_nt: TGCAGCGAAAGGACAGGGGTACGTGAGCAGTTCTTC
v_call: TRBV27; j_call: TRBJ2-1; clone_size: .; d_call: TRBD2; cdr3_aa: CASSSGLFPYNEQFF; cdr3_nt: TGTGCCAGCAGTTCGGGACTATTCCCCTACAATGAGCAGTTCTTC
v_call: TRBV5-1; j_call: TRBJ2-3; clone_size: .; d_call: .; cdr3_aa: CASSEGSRGTDTQYF; cdr3_nt: TGCGCCAGCAGCGAGGGCAGCCGAGGCACAGATACGCAGTATTTT
v_call: TRBV18; j_call: TRBJ1-4; clone_size: many; d_call: TRBD1; cdr3_aa: CASSPRQGRGEKLFF; cdr3_nt: TGTGCCAGCTCACCCAGACAGGGAAGGGGTGAAAAACTGTTTTTT
v_call: TRBV9; j_call: TRBJ2-1; clone_size: few; d_call: .; cdr3_aa: CASSVMEYNEQFF; cdr3_nt: TGTGCCAGCAGCGTCATGGAGTACAATGAGCAGTTCTTC
v_call: TRBV6-6; j_call: TRBJ2-7; clone_size: few; d_call: TRBD1; cdr3_aa: CASRRQQGAWEQYF; cdr3_nt: TGTGCCAGCAGGAGGCAACAGGGGGCCTGGGAGCAGTACTTC
v_call: TRBV11-2; j_call: TRBJ1-2; clone_size: .; d_call: .; cdr3_aa: CASSSYRHVANYGYTF; cdr3_nt: TGTGCCAGCAGCTCTTACCGACATGTAGCTAACTATGGCTACACCTTC
v_call: TRBV29-1; j_call: TRBJ2-1; clone_size: once; d_call: .; cdr3_aa: CSVAERVYNEQFF; cdr3_nt: TGCAGCGTTGCCGAGCGGGTCTACAATGAGCAGTTCTTC
v_call: TRBV6-2/TRBV6-3; j_call: TRBJ2-1; clone_size: .; d_call: .; cdr3_aa: CASSPGDWGNEQFF; cdr3_nt: TGTGCCAGCAGTCCCGGGGATTGGGGCAATGAGCAGTTCTTC
v_call: TRBV28; j_call: TRBJ1-6; clone_size: .; d_call: .; cdr3_aa: CASSPGGKPRFDNSPLHF; cdr3_nt: TGTGCCAGCAGCCCCGGAGGGAAACCCAGGTTCGATAATTCACCCCTCCACTTT
v_call: TRBV20-1; j_call: TRBJ1-5; clone_size: .; d_call: .; cdr3_aa: CSASSSTAYNQPQHF; cdr3_nt: TGCAGTGCTAGTTCGTCGACAGCCTACAATCAGCCCCAGCATTTT